Included here is one T cell receptor (beta chain) sequence, with context. Donation came from healthy HIV-negative adults that had no recent acute infections or vaccinations. Several immunoSEQ plates held equal portions of the genomic DNA taken from each subset. Unsorted PBMC DNA was sequenced on ten immunoSEQ deep assay plates. Under the authors' procedure: With immunoSEQ giving junction-only sequences and no quality scores, filtering differed. Profiling relied on immunoSEQ multiplex PCR, and the TCRdb table lists in-frame clones only, not all of them. D and trimming come from the DNA, and the V and J calls and clone size come from that table. The sample lists about half a million clones; 60% to 80% were seen once. Germline values: CDR1 MDHEN, CDR2 SYDVKM. V trimming: 3 bases; J trimming: 5 bases; junction bases outside the gene matches: 9. The CDR3 has 15 residues. The record originates from a study of shared clonotypes between healthy human individuals.

The J gene is TRBJ2-5, the V gene TRBV28; TRBD2 aligns across 7 bases. The sequence came from a woman between 35 and 50 years old in good health. Some clones in this sample may be carry-over from other donors' samples. The source material was PBMCs. This chain's CDR3 is CASSFEGGPWETQYF. For the CDR3, the DNA is TGTGCCAGCAGTTTTGAGGGAGGGCCCTGGGAGACCCAGTACTTC.